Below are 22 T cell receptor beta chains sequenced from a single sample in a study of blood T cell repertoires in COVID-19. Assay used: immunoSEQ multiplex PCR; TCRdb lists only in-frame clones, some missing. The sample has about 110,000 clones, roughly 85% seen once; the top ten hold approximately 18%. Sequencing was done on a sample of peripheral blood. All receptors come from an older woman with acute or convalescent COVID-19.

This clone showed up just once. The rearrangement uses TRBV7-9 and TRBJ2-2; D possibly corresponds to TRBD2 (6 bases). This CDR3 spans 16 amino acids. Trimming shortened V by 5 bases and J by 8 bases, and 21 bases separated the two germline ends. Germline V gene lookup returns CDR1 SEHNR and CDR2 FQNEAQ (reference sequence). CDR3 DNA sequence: TGTGCCAGCAGCGCTCGAAGCGGCGCGGGGCGGGGGGAGCTGTTTTTT. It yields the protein CASSARSGAGRGELFF.

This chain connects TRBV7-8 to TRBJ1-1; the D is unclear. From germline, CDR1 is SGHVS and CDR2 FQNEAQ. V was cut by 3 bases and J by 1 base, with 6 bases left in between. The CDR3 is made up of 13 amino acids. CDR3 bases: TGTGCCAGCAGCTTTAGCACGAACACTGAAGCTTTCTTT. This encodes CASSFSTNTEAFF.

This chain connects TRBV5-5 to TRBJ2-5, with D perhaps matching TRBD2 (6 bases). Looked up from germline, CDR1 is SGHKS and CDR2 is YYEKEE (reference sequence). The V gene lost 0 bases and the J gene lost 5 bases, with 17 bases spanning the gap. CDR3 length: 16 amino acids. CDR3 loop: CASSLAGVASGETQYF. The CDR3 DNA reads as TGTGCCAGCAGCTTGGCCGGGGTAGCCAGCGGGGAGACCCAGTACTTC.

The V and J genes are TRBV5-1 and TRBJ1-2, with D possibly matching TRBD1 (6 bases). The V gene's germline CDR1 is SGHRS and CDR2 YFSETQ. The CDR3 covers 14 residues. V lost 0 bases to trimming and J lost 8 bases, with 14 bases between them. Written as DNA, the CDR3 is TGCGCCAGCAGCTTGGAATACAGGGTGGGCGGCTACACCTTC. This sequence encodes CASSLEYRVGGYTF.

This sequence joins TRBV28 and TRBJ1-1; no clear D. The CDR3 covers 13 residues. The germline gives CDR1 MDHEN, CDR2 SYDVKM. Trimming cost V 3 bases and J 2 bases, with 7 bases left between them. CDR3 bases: TGTGCCAGCAGTTTGAACACAAACACTGAAGCTTTCTTT. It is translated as CASSLNTNTEAFF.

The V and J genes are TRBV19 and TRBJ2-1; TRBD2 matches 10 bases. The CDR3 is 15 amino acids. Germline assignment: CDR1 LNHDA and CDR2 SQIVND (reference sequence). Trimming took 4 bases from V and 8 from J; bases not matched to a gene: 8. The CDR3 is CASSTASGGRYEQFF. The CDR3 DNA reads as TGTGCCAGTAGTACGGCTAGCGGGGGTCGGTATGAGCAGTTCTTC.

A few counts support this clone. CDR3: CASSLYGGDYEQYF. The CDR3 DNA reads TGTGCCAGCAGCTTATACGGAGGGGACTACGAGCAGTACTTC. V and J are TRBV7-9 and TRBJ2-7; D might be TRBD2 (6 bases). The V end was cut by 2 bases, the J end by 3 bases, with 11 bases between. Germline V gene lookup returns CDR1 SEHNR and CDR2 FQNEAQ (reference sequence). The CDR3 covers 14 residues.

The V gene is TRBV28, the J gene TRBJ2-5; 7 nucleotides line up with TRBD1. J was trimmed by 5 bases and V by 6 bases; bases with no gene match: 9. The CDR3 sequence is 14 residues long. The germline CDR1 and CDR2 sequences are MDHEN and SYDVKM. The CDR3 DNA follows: TGTGCCAGCAGCCGGACAGGAGGTCGGGAGACCCAGTACTTC. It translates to CASSRTGGRETQYF.

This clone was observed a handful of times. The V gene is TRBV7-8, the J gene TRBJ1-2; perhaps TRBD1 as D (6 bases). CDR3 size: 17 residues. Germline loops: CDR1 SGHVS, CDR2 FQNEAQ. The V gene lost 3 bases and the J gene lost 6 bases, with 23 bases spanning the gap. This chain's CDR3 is CASSLRQKGEYLDGYTF. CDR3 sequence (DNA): TGTGCCAGCAGCTTGCGGCAAAAGGGGGAGTACCTTGATGGCTACACCTTC.

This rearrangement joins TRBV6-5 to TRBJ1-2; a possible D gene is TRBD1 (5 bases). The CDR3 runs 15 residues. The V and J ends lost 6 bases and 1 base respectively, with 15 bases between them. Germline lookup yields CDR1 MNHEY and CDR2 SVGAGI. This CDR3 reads CASSLSNRINYGYTF. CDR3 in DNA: TGTGCCAGCAGCCTTTCTAACAGGATTAACTATGGCTACACCTTC.

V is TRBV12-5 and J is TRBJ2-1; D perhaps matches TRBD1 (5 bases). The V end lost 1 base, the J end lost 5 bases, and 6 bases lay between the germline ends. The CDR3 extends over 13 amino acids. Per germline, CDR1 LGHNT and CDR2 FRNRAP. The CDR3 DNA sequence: TGTGCTAGTGGTTTGGGACAGAACAATGAGCAGTTCTTC. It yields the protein CASGLGQNNEQFF.

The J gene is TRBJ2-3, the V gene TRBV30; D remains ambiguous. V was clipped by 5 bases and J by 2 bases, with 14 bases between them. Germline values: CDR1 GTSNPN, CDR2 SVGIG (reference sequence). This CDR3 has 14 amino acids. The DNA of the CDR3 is TGTGCCTGGGAAACCGACGGGTACACAGATACGCAGTATTTT. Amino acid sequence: CAWETDGYTDTQYF. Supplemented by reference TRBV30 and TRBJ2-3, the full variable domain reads SQTIHQWPATLVQPVGSPLSLECTVEGTSNPNLYWYRQAAGRGLQLLFYSVGIGQISSEVPQNLSASRPQDRQFILSSKKLLLSDSGFYLCAWETDGYTDTQYFGPGTRLTVL.

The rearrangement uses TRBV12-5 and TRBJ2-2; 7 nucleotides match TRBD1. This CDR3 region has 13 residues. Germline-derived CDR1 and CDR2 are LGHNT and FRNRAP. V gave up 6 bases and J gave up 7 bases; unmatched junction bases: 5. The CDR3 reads CASGAGGDGELFF. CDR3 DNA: TGTGCTAGTGGCGCAGGGGGTGACGGGGAGCTGTTTTTT. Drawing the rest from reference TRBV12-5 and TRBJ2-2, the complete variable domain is DARVTQTPRHKVTEMGQEVTMRCQPILGHNTVFWYRQTMMQGLELLAYFRNRAPLDDSGMPKDRFSAEMPDATLATLKIQPSEPRDSAVYFCASGAGGDGELFFGEGSRLTVL.

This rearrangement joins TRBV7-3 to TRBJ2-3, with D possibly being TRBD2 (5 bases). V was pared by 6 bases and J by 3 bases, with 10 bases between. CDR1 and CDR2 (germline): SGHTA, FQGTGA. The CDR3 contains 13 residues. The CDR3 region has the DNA TGTGCCAGCAGTTTCGGGGAGACAGATACGCAGTATTTT. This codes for CASSFGETDTQYF.

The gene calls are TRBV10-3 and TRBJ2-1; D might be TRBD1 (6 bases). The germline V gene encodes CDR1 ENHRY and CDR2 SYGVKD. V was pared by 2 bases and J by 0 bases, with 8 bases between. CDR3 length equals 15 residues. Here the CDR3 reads CAISERGSSYNEQFF. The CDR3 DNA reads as TGTGCCATCAGTGAGAGGGGGAGCTCCTACAATGAGCAGTTCTTC.

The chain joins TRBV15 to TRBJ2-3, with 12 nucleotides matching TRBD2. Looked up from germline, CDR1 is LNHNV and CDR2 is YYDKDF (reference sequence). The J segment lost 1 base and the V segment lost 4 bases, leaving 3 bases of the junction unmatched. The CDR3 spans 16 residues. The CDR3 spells CATSITSGGRTDTQYF. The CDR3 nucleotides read TGTGCCACCAGCATCACTAGCGGGGGGCGCACAGATACGCAGTATTTT.

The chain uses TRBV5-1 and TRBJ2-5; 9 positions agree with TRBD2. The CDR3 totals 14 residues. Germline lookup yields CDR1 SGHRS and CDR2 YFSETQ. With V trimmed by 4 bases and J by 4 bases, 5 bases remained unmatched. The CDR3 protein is CASSPGTSLETQYF. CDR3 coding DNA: TGCGCCAGCAGCCCCGGGACTAGCCTAGAGACCCAGTACTTC. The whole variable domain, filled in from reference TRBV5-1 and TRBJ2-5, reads KAGVTQTPRYLIKTRGQQVTLSCSPISGHRSVSWYQQTPGQGLQFLFEYFSETQRNKGNFPGRFSGRQFSNSRSEMNVSTLELGDSALYLCASSPGTSLETQYFGPGTRLLVL.

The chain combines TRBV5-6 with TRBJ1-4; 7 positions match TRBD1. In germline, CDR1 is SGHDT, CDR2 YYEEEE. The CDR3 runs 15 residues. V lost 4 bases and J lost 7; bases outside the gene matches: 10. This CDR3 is CASSPRGVRGEKLFF. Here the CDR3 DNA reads TGTGCCAGCAGCCCCAGGGGGGTAAGAGGTGAAAAACTGTTTTTT.

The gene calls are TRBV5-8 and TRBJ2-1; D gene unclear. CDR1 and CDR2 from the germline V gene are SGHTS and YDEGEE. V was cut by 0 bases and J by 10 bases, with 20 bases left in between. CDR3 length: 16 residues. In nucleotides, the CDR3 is TGTGCCAGCAGCTTGGTTCTTTGGCATCCGCCTGGCGAGCAGTTCTTC. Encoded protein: CASSLVLWHPPGEQFF.

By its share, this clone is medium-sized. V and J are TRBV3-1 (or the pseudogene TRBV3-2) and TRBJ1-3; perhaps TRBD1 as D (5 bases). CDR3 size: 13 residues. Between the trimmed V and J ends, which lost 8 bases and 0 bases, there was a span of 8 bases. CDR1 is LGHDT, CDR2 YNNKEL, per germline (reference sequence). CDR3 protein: CASAGLSGNTIYF. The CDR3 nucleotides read TGTGCCAGCGCAGGGCTCTCTGGAAACACCATATATTTT.

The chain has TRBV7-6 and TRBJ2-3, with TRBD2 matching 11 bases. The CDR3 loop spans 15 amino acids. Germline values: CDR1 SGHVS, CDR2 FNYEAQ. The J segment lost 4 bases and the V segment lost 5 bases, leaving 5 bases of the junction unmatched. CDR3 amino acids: CASSQGLAVSDTQYF. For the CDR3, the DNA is TGTGCCAGCAGCCAGGGACTAGCGGTCTCAGATACGCAGTATTTT. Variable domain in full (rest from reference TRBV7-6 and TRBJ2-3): GAGVSQSPRYKVTKRGQDVALRCDPISGHVSLYWYRQALGQGPEFLTYFNYEAQQDKSGLPNDRFSAERPEGSISTLTIQRTEQRDSAMYRCASSQGLAVSDTQYFGPGTRLTVL.

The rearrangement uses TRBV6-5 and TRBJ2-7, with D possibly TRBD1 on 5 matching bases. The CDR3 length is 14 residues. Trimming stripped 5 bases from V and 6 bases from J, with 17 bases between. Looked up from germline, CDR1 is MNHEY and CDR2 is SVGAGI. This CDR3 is CASSNYRQSSEQYF. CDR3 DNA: TGTGCCAGCAGTAACTACCGACAGTCTAGCGAGCAGTACTTC.